Below are 27 T cell receptor beta chains sequenced from a single sample in a study of regulatory T cells in long-lasting Graves disease. Sequencing libraries for TCR beta were prepared with iRepertoire HTBI primers and Arm-PCR of CDR3 regions. TCRdb processed the multiplex PCR reads anew with MiXCR; each CDR3 protein has one entry. The sample lists around 450,000 distinct CDR3 sequences; roughly 15% were seen once. The time point: newly diagnosed GD, antithyroid drugs for less than 3 months. Extracted PBMC RNA gave rise to the TCR library. In addition, the sample was reused for a study of T cells in Graves' hyperthyroidism and ophthalmopathy.

Sequences were derived from peripheral blood mononuclear cells (PBMCs), sampled at new diagnosis, from a patient treated with antithyroid drugs. Receptors originate from a man aged 40-55 years with Graves disease.

This clonotype was found many times. The chain combines TRBV19 with TRBJ2-1; the D gene is possibly TRBD1 (6 bases). Germline values: CDR1 LNHDA, CDR2 SQIVND (reference sequence). The CDR3 runs to 16 residues. V dropped 3 bases and J dropped 0 bases, with 12 bases sitting between them. The CDR3 DNA follows: TGTGCCAGTAGTATGAGAGGACAGAGCTCCTACAATGAGCAGTTCTTC. Its translation: CASSMRGQSSYNEQFF.

This clonotype was observed many times. The chain links TRBV3-1 to TRBJ2-7; D is ambiguous. The germline V gene has CDR1 LGHDT and CDR2 YNNKEL (reference sequence). Between the trimmed V and J ends, which lost 4 bases and 0 bases, there was a span of 10 bases. This CDR3 spans 14 amino acids. The CDR3 reads CASSPVRYSYEQYF. The CDR3 DNA sequence: TGTGCCAGCAGCCCTGTCCGGTACTCCTACGAGCAGTACTTC.

The chain links TRBV27 to TRBJ1-2; D might be TRBD1 (5 bases). Trimming pared 6 bases from V and 10 bases from J, leaving 18 bases between. The germline gives CDR1 MNHEY, CDR2 SMNVEV (reference sequence). The CDR3 extends over 13 amino acids. CDR3 loop: CASSPRVVRDYTF. CDR3 DNA sequence: TGTGCCAGCAGCCCCAGGGTGGTAAGGGACTACACCTTC.

This clonotype was observed many times. The chain carries TRBV7-9 and TRBJ2-3; D remains ambiguous. Germline V lookup: CDR1 SEHNR, CDR2 FQNEAQ (reference sequence). V was shortened by 8 bases and J by 2 bases, with 11 bases between the two germline ends. CDR3 length: 13 residues. CDR3 in amino acids: CASAALDTDTQYF. CDR3 in DNA: TGTGCCAGCGCGGCGCTAGACACAGATACGCAGTATTTT.

Many counts were recorded for this clonotype. The rearrangement links TRBV20-1 to TRBJ2-5; TRBD2 is a possible D gene (5 bases). The CDR3 runs to 12 residues. Germline CDR1 is DFQATT and CDR2 is SNEGSKA (reference sequence). Trimming cost V 6 bases and J 5 bases, with 13 bases left between them. The CDR3 sequence is CSATTPGETQYF. CDR3 DNA: TGCAGTGCCACCACCCCGGGGGAGACCCAGTACTTC.

This clonotype was seen many times. The chain has TRBV24-1 and TRBJ2-3, with D possibly called TRBD1 or TRBD2 (5 bases each). Per germline, CDR1 KGHDR and CDR2 SFDVKD. CDR3 length: 19 residues. Trimming left V 4 bases short and J 2 bases short, with 24 bases between. The CDR3 reads CATSDPSNGASANTDTQYF. The CDR3, as DNA: TGTGCCACCAGTGACCCATCAAACGGGGCCAGCGCCAACACAGATACGCAGTATTTT.

A few counts support this clonotype. V and J are TRBV6-2 or TRBV6-3 and TRBJ2-3; TRBD2 matches at 10 bases. The CDR3 has 18 amino acids. Germline values: CDR1 MNHEY, CDR2 SVGEGT. The V segment lost 4 bases and the J segment 2 bases; nucleotides outside the gene matches: 12. This CDR3 reads CASSSNPSSGGYTDTQYF. In DNA form, the CDR3 reads TGTGCCAGCAGTTCTAATCCGTCTAGCGGGGGCTACACAGATACGCAGTATTTT.

The chain uses TRBV9 and TRBJ2-3, with 11 bases fitting TRBD2. The germline CDR1 and CDR2 sequences are SGDLS and YYNGEE. This CDR3 spans 15 amino acids. The ends lost 1 base at V and 6 bases at J; junction bases unmatched: 4. CDR3 nucleotide sequence: TGTGCCAGCAGCGTAACGACTAGCGGGGCGGATACGCAGTATTTT. This encodes CASSVTTSGADTQYF.

This clonotype was found many times. This rearrangement joins TRBV28 to TRBJ1-1; D ambiguous. The CDR3 contains 13 residues. The germline gives CDR1 MDHEN, CDR2 SYDVKM. V shed 7 bases and J shed 8 bases, with 17 bases lying between them. In DNA, the CDR3 is TGTGCCAGCACCCCCCAGGTAACGGTGGAAGCTTTCTTT. Translated, it gives CASTPQVTVEAFF.

The rearrangement links TRBV7-9 to TRBJ1-4, with TRBD1 as a possible D gene (6 bases). The CDR3 covers 15 residues. Germline-derived CDR1 and CDR2 are SEHNR and FQNEAQ (reference sequence). The V gene lost 3 bases and the J gene lost 8 bases, with 16 bases spanning the gap. The CDR3 spells CASSFDGGLREKLFF. CDR3 DNA sequence: TGTGCCAGCAGCTTCGACGGGGGGCTTCGGGAAAAACTGTTTTTT.

V and J are TRBV19 and TRBJ2-3, with TRBD2 matching 13 bases. This CDR3 comprises 21 residues. The trim removed 5 bases at V and 3 bases at J, leaving 20 bases unmatched. Germline V lookup: CDR1 LNHDA, CDR2 SQIVND (reference sequence). Here the CDR3 DNA reads TGTGCCAGTAGTTCGGGAGCAAGACTAGCGGGAGGAATCCCGGGGACAGATACGCAGTATTTT. It translates to CASSSGARLAGGIPGTDTQYF.

The V and J genes are TRBV6-5 and TRBJ2-7; 7 nucleotides line up with TRBD1. Germline V gene sequence: CDR1 MNHEY, CDR2 SVGAGI. V lost 0 bases to trimming and J lost 3 bases; unmatched junction nucleotides: 5. This CDR3 spans 15 amino acids. The CDR3 coding sequence is TGTGCCAGCAGTTACTCGTCGACAGGGCGCTACGAGCAGTACTTC. Translating gives CASSYSSTGRYEQYF.

This clonotype was detected many times. The rearrangement joins TRBV11-3 to TRBJ2-1, with D perhaps matching TRBD1 (6 bases). The CDR3 totals 15 residues. The germline V gene has CDR1 SGHNT and CDR2 YENEEA. V lost 5 bases and J 7 bases, leaving 18 bases between the germline ends. CDR3 nucleotide sequence: TGTGCCAGCAGCGGAACAGGGTCTGGTAGGAATGAGCAGTTCTTC. This sequence encodes CASSGTGSGRNEQFF. Combining the CDR3 with reference TRBV11-3 and TRBJ2-1 gives the whole variable domain EAGVVQSPRYKIIEKKQPVAFWCNPISGHNTLYWYLQNLGQGPELLIRYENEEAVDDSQLPKDRFSAERLKGVDSTLKIQPAELGDSAVYLCASSGTGSGRNEQFFGPGTRLTVL.

V gene TRBV7-9 combines with J gene TRBJ2-7, with D unresolved. Trimming removed 0 bases at V and 6 bases at J, with 9 bases between. The CDR3 contains 13 residues. Germline CDR1 is SEHNR and CDR2 is FQNEAQ (reference sequence). CDR3 region: CASSLAGSGEQYF. CDR3 DNA sequence: TGTGCCAGCAGCTTAGCGGGGTCCGGCGAGCAGTACTTC.

There are many counts of this clonotype. This chain connects TRBV18 to TRBJ2-1, with TRBD2 as a possible D gene (5 bases). CDR3 length equals 13 residues. V dropped 4 bases and J dropped 10 bases, with 14 bases sitting between them. Germline CDR1 is KGHSH and CDR2 is LQKENI. The CDR3 region is CASSRPSGKEQFF. The CDR3, as DNA: TGTGCCAGCTCACGACCCTCCGGGAAGGAGCAGTTCTTC.

V gene TRBV9 combines with J gene TRBJ2-7; D not certain. This CDR3 comprises 14 residues. Trimming shortened V by 0 bases and J by 7 bases, and 14 bases separated the two germline ends. The germline V gene encodes CDR1 SGDLS and CDR2 YYNGEE. In DNA form, the CDR3 reads TGTGCCAGCAGCGTAGGGCGGAACCCCTTGGAGCAGTACTTC. Its protein product is CASSVGRNPLEQYF.

This clonotype occurred many times. The CDR3 region is CSAAGLAGLSTDTQYF. The CDR3 DNA reads TGCAGTGCCGCCGGACTAGCGGGATTAAGCACAGATACGCAGTATTTT. The chain recombines TRBV20-1 with TRBJ2-3, with 12 nucleotides matching TRBD2. Germline V gene sequence: CDR1 DFQATT, CDR2 SNEGSKA (reference sequence). The V and J ends lost 6 bases and 0 bases, in that order; junction bases with no gene match: 7. This CDR3 is 16 amino acids long.

There are a few counts of this clonotype. The chain combines TRBV12-3 or TRBV12-4 with TRBJ2-7; the match to TRBD2 covers 12 bases. V shed 6 bases and J 6 bases; nucleotides not matched to a gene: 15. The CDR3 extends over 17 amino acids. Here the CDR3 reads CASRDYGRTSGKVEQYF. Here the CDR3 DNA reads TGTGCCAGCAGAGATTATGGTAGGACTAGCGGGAAGGTCGAGCAGTACTTC.

This clonotype was counted between two and nine times. The V and J genes are TRBV5-5 and TRBJ2-1; D gene unclear. The CDR3 has 15 residues. Looked up from germline, CDR1 is SGHKS and CDR2 is YYEKEE (reference sequence). The V and J ends lost 0 bases and 0 bases respectively, with 7 bases between them. Written as DNA, the CDR3 is TGTGCCAGCAGCTTGGCACAGAGCTCCTACAATGAGCAGTTCTTC. Translated: CASSLAQSSYNEQFF.

This clonotype has ten or more counts. The rearrangement links TRBV9 to TRBJ2-5; D remains ambiguous. The CDR3 loop spans 12 amino acids. The ends were cut back, 7 bases at V and 4 bases at J, with 11 bases in the middle. Germline V gene sequence: CDR1 SGDLS, CDR2 YYNGEE. The CDR3 nucleotides are TGTGCCAGCTCACCATTCCGAGAGACCCAGTACTTC. Its translation: CASSPFRETQYF.

V gene TRBV6-9 combines with J gene TRBJ1-6; 7 bases agree with TRBD1. Germline V gene lookup returns CDR1 MNHGY and CDR2 SVAAGI. The CDR3 runs to 16 residues. V shed 3 bases and J 8 bases; nucleotides not matched to a gene: 10. The CDR3 DNA reads TGTGCCAGCAGTTACCGACCGACAGGGAACGATTCACCCCTCCACTTT. It codes for CASSYRPTGNDSPLHF.

This clonotype has ten or more counts. J is TRBJ1-1 and V is TRBV7-9; D is unclear. The CDR3 sequence is 15 residues long. V gave up 5 bases and J gave up 1 base, with 14 bases separating them. The germline V gene encodes CDR1 SEHNR and CDR2 FQNEAQ (reference sequence). The CDR3 nucleotides are TGTGCCAGCAGCCACCCTAGTGGAGGGAACACTGAAGCTTTCTTT. Translated, it gives CASSHPSGGNTEAFF.

This rearrangement joins TRBV10-2 to TRBJ2-7; 9 positions match TRBD1. J lost 6 bases, V lost 5 bases, and 20 bases had no gene match. The germline gives CDR1 WSHSY, CDR2 SAAADI. This CDR3 spans 18 amino acids. The chain's CDR3 is CASSPGTGMTRRTGEQYF. In DNA, the CDR3 is TGCGCCAGCAGTCCCGGGACAGGGATGACTAGGCGGACGGGCGAGCAGTACTTC.

Ten or more counts support this clonotype. The gene calls are TRBV2 and TRBJ2-1; TRBD1 might be the D (5 bases). Germline V gene sequence: CDR1 SNHLY, CDR2 FYNNEI. The CDR3 length is 15 residues. V was shortened by 0 bases and J by 8 bases, with 14 bases between the two germline ends. This chain's CDR3 is CASSEAGASADEQFF. DNA for the CDR3: TGTGCCAGCAGTGAAGCAGGGGCGAGCGCCGATGAGCAGTTCTTC.

With respect to this clonotype: It may be a read error: a sequence one base away is much more abundant. This chain links TRBV10-3 with TRBJ2-7; TRBD2 matches at 7 bases. The germline V gene has CDR1 ENHRY and CDR2 SYGVKD. This CDR3 is 15 amino acids long. J gave up 9 bases and V 2 bases, and 13 bases lay outside the gene matches. CDR3 sequence (DNA): TGTGCCATCAGTGAGGCCAACTCGCGGGAGTTTGTGCAGTACTTC. This sequence encodes CAISEANSREFVQYF.

The chain couples TRBV20-1 to TRBJ2-7, with 8 positions matching TRBD2. Germline-derived CDR1 and CDR2 are DFQATT and SNEGSKA (reference sequence). CDR3 length equals 14 residues. The V segment lost 0 bases and the J segment 6 bases; nucleotides outside the gene matches: 7. The CDR3 DNA reads TGCAGTGCTAGAGATCTGGGGGGACTAGGCGAGCAGTACTTC. Encoded protein: CSARDLGGLGEQYF.

There are many counts of this clonotype. The rearrangement links TRBV20-1 to TRBJ1-1; TRBD1 aligns across 9 bases. Germline trimming cut 6 bases from V and 5 bases from J; bases unmatched to any gene: 19. In germline, CDR1 is DFQATT, CDR2 SNEGSKA (reference sequence). This CDR3 region has 17 residues. The CDR3 DNA reads TGCAGTGCGCAGGCCCTACAGGGGGCGCAGGGATTTACTGAAGCTTTCTTT. Translating gives CSAQALQGAQGFTEAFF.